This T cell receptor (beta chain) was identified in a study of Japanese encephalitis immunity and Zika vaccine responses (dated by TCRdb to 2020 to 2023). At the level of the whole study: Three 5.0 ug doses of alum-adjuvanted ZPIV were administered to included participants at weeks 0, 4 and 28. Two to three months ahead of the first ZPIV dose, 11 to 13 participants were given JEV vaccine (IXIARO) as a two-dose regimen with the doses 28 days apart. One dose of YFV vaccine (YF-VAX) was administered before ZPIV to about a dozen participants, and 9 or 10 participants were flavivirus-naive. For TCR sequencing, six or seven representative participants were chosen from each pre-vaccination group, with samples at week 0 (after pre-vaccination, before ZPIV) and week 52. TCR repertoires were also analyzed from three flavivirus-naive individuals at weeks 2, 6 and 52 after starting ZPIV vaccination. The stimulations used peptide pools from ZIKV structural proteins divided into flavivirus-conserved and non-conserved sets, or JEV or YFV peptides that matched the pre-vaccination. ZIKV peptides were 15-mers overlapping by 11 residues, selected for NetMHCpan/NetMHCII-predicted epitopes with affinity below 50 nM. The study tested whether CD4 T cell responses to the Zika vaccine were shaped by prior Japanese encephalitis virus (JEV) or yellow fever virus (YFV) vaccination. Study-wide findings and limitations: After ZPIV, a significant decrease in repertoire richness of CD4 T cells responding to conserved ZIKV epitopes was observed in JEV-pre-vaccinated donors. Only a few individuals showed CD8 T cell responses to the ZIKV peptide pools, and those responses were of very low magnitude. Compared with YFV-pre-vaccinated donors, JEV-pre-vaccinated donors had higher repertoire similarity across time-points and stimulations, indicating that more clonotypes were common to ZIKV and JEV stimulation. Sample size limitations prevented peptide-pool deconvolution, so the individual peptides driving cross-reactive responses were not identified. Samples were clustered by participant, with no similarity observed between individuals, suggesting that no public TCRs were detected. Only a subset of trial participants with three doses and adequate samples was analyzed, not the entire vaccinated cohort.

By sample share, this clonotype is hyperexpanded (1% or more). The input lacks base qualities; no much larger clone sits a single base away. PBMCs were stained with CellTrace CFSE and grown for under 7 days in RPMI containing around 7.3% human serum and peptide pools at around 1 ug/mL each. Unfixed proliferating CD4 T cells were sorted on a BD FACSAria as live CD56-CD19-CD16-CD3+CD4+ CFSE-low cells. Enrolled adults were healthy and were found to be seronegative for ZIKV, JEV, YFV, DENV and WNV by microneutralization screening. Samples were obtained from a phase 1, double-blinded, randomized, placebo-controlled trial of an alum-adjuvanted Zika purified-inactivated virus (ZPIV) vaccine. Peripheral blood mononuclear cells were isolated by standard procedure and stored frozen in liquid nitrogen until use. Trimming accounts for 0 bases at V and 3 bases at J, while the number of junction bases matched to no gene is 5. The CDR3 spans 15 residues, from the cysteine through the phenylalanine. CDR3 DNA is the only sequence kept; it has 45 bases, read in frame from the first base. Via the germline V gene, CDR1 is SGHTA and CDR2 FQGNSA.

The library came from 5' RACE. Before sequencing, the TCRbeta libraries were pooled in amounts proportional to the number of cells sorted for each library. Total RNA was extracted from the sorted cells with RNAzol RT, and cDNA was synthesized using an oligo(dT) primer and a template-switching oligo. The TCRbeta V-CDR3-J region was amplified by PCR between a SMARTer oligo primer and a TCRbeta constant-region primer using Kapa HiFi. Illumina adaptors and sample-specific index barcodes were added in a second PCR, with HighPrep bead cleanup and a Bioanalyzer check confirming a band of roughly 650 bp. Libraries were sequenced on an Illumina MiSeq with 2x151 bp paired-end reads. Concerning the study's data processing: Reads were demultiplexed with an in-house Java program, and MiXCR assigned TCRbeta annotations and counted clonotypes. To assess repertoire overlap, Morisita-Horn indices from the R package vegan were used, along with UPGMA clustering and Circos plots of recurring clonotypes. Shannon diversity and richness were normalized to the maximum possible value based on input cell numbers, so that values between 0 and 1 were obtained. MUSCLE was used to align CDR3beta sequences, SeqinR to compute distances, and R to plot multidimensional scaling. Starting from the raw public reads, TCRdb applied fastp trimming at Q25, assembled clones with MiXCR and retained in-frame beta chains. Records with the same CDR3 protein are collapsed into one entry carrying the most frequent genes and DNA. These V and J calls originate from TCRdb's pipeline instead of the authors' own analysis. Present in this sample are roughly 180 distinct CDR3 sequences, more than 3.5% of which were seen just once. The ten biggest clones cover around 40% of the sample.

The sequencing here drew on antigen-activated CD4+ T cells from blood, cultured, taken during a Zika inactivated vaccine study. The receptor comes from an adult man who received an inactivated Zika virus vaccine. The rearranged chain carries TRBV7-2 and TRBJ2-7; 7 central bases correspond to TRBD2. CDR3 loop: CASSLAGLPDYEQYF. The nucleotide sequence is TGTGCCAGCAGCTTAGCGGGACTACCCGACTACGAGCAGTACTTC.